The clone carrying this TCR beta chain showed up many times. TCR alpha and beta CDR3 regions were amplified from RNA using iRepertoire nested multiplex PCR. TCRdb redid the calling of the multiplex PCR reads with MiXCR, one entry per CDR3 protein. The sample includes roughly 100,000 distinct CDR3 sequences, around 30% of them seen just once. The source of the sample is a study of glioma-infiltrating T cells. Trimming stripped 8 bases from V and 6 bases from J, with 14 bases between. The CDR3 runs to 13 residues. Germline V gene lookup returns CDR1 MNHNS and CDR2 SASEGT. The specimen was glioma tissue, nonneoplastic brain tissue, or PBMCs (not recorded which). The chain has TRBV6-1 and TRBJ2-1, with D unresolved. The TCR comes from a human donor with low-grade glioma or glioblastoma, undergoing nonglioma brain surgery, or in good health (not recorded which). The CDR3 bases are TGTGCCAGCGGCGCCGTCTGGCCCAATGAGCAGTTCTTC. Translating it yields CASGAVWPNEQFF.